These T cell receptor beta chains were read from a single sample in a study of CXCR3-negative and CXCR3-positive naive CD8 T cells. TCRdb processed the 5' RACE reads again and assigns one entry to each CDR3 protein, with no DNA. Its table lists tens of thousands of distinct CDR3 sequences. Specimen: naive CXCR3+ CD8+ T cells from blood. The receptors were sampled from a human donor in good health. Some clones in this sample may be carry-over from other donors' samples. Both conserved end residues are part of each CDR3. Each record gives: J gene, clone size, V gene, CDR3 protein. Clone size appears in some rows only: once, few, many, or a class for an expanded clone.

j_call: TRBJ1-1
clone_size: -
v_call: TRBV12-3/TRBV12-4
cdr3_aa: CASILGGGEDTEAFF

j_call: TRBJ1-5
clone_size: -
v_call: TRBV19
cdr3_aa: CASSSAQAPSPQHF

j_call: TRBJ1-5
clone_size: -
v_call: TRBV11-2
cdr3_aa: CASSPSGGNQPQHF

j_call: TRBJ1-1
clone_size: -
v_call: TRBV6-5
cdr3_aa: CASSYSMGTEAFF

j_call: TRBJ2-5
clone_size: -
v_call: TRBV2
cdr3_aa: CASRETGTSGETQYF

j_call: TRBJ2-2
clone_size: -
v_call: TRBV7-2
cdr3_aa: CASSRPGGRNTGELFF

j_call: TRBJ2-1
clone_size: -
v_call: TRBV7-2
cdr3_aa: CASSILAGGTYNEQFF

j_call: TRBJ2-1
clone_size: -
v_call: TRBV25-1
cdr3_aa: CASSELDEGNEQFF

j_call: TRBJ2-7
clone_size: -
v_call: TRBV12-3/TRBV12-4
cdr3_aa: CASTPGDRGYEQYF

j_call: TRBJ2-7
clone_size: -
v_call: TRBV7-6
cdr3_aa: CASSLGQYTCEQYF

j_call: TRBJ2-2
clone_size: -
v_call: TRBV12-3/TRBV12-4
cdr3_aa: CASLPSGNTGELFF

j_call: TRBJ2-2
clone_size: -
v_call: TRBV14
cdr3_aa: CASSQATGYNGELFF

j_call: TRBJ2-1
clone_size: -
v_call: TRBV11-2
cdr3_aa: CASSLASVPGRSYNEQFF

j_call: TRBJ2-2
clone_size: -
v_call: TRBV7-8
cdr3_aa: CASSLAPKASGRRIGTGELFF

j_call: TRBJ2-2
clone_size: -
v_call: TRBV20-1
cdr3_aa: CSALDGDTGELFF

j_call: TRBJ2-7
clone_size: -
v_call: TRBV12-3/TRBV12-4
cdr3_aa: CASSLAGQKYEQYF

j_call: TRBJ2-1
clone_size: -
v_call: TRBV12-3/TRBV12-4
cdr3_aa: CASSPTSVEQFF

j_call: TRBJ2-3
clone_size: -
v_call: TRBV6-2/TRBV6-3
cdr3_aa: CASWKGTDTQYF

j_call: TRBJ2-6
clone_size: -
v_call: TRBV23-1
cdr3_aa: CASTQSLRPGTAGPDRYTNVLTF

j_call: TRBJ2-2
clone_size: -
v_call: TRBV6-6
cdr3_aa: CASSYSRRGSTGELFF

j_call: TRBJ2-4
clone_size: -
v_call: TRBV28
cdr3_aa: CASSLPGYIQYF

j_call: TRBJ2-2
clone_size: -
v_call: TRBV12-3/TRBV12-4
cdr3_aa: CASSLGGEVITGELFF

j_call: TRBJ2-3
clone_size: -
v_call: TRBV7-8
cdr3_aa: CASSLATGPADTQYF

j_call: TRBJ2-1
clone_size: -
v_call: TRBV7-9
cdr3_aa: CASSPNTGRTYNEQFF

j_call: TRBJ1-5
clone_size: -
v_call: TRBV20-1
cdr3_aa: CSAGQGLSNQPQHF

j_call: TRBJ2-5
clone_size: -
v_call: TRBV7-9
cdr3_aa: CASSKRYGMETQYF

j_call: TRBJ2-1
clone_size: -
v_call: TRBV6-5
cdr3_aa: CASSYGGMSYNEQFF

j_call: TRBJ2-7
clone_size: -
v_call: TRBV6-1
cdr3_aa: CASSEGTGFTYEQYF

j_call: TRBJ2-3
clone_size: -
v_call: TRBV28
cdr3_aa: CASSLQGLRTDTQYF

j_call: TRBJ2-7
clone_size: -
v_call: TRBV28
cdr3_aa: CASSLAGNSYEQYF

j_call: TRBJ2-5
clone_size: medium-sized
v_call: TRBV7-7
cdr3_aa: CASSLELNRGQETQYF

j_call: TRBJ2-2
clone_size: -
v_call: TRBV29-1
cdr3_aa: CSVAGLGNTGELFF

j_call: TRBJ2-2
clone_size: -
v_call: TRBV7-8
cdr3_aa: CASSPKVGQQVPGELFF

j_call: TRBJ2-4
clone_size: -
v_call: TRBV7-8
cdr3_aa: CASSSEAKNIQYF

j_call: TRBJ2-7
clone_size: -
v_call: TRBV5-4
cdr3_aa: CASSLVAGGRYEQYF

j_call: TRBJ2-7
clone_size: -
v_call: TRBV13
cdr3_aa: CASSLGGTYEQYF

j_call: TRBJ2-1
clone_size: -
v_call: TRBV7-7
cdr3_aa: CASSLGQGEYNEQFF

j_call: TRBJ2-2
clone_size: -
v_call: TRBV5-5
cdr3_aa: CASSHPTGTGNTGELFF